What follows describes a single T cell receptor beta chain. This clonotype has ten or more counts. Its antigen target is currently unknown. Nothing much larger sits one base from this clone, and base qualities are not available. The sample is drawn from a study of spatial heterogeneity in lung cancer (dated by TCRdb to between 2019 and 2020). With respect to the entire study: The donors were some 76 patients from the lung TRACERx cohort who had early-stage, untreated non-small cell lung cancer. Follow-up PBMC samples were sequenced whenever the samples were available, and the median time to follow-up was approximately 2 years after resection. Beta-chain transcripts were consistently detected in greater numbers than alpha-chain transcripts, which likely reflected higher beta-chain transcript abundance. In the raw uncorrected reads, each unique combination of TCR and UMI appeared more than ten times on average. In non-small cell lung cancer, the study quantitatively compared TCR alpha and beta repertoires across several tumor regions, matched nontumor lung, and blood. TCR repertoire features were related to nonsynonymous mutation counts determined by whole-exome sequencing of tumor tissue. Both alpha and beta chains were TCR-sequenced in samples taken at surgery, namely 220 tumor regions, 64 matched nontumor lung samples and roughly 56 PBMC samples.

To prepare the library, 5' RACE was applied. Sequencer: NextSeq 500. The TCR library protocol attached a unique molecular identifier to each TCR cDNA molecule to allow correction of PCR and sequencing errors. As for the authors' bioinformatics: Decombinator tools were used for TCR identification, UMI-based error correction and CDR3 extraction. TCRs above a frequency of 2 per 1,000, corresponding to the top 1% of the tumor frequency distribution, were defined as expanded. Rényi diversity was computed with the R vegan package after subsampling each repertoire 100 times to 5,000 TCRs. CDR3 similarity networks were built from amino acid triplet string-kernel similarity, with CDR3s being connected when pairwise similarity was above 0.82. Clones were called with MiXCR by TCRdb after fastp trimmed the public reads at Q25, and only in-frame beta chains were retained. Identical CDR3 proteins give one entry, which carries the most common genes and DNA. TCRdb's processing, not the authors', yielded these V and J calls. This sample has tens of thousands of distinct CDR3 sequences in its table, and approximately 19% of those were observed once. 20% to 25% of the sample is in the top ten clones.

The intended sense of this specimen's time point label: blood at routine non-recurrence follow-up after resection. Whole RNA extracted from tumor and nontumor lung tissue, or from cryopreserved PBMC samples, was used for TCR sequencing without cell sorting. Only patients for whom sufficient RNA was available from at least two tumor regions were selected for TCR sequencing. The paper as a whole reports these results and caveats: Only roughly 15 patients were included in comparisons of baseline and follow-up blood repertoires. Ubiquitous expanded tumor TCRs were found in blood more often at tumor resection than at routine follow-up. Confirming at a functional level the hypothesis that regional TCRs recognize regional mutations was considered to require additional single-cell paired TCR alpha and beta sequencing.

This receptor was taken from a male donor with early-stage non-small cell lung cancer. Sequencing used PBMCs, obtained at follow-up.

The CDR3 region reads CSASRIDRGTIYF. In nucleotides, the sequence is TGCAGTGCTAGCCGGATCGATAGGGGCACCATATATTTT. The chain links TRBV20-1 with TRBJ1-3; D gene: possibly TRBD1, on 5 matching bases. Trimming removed 3 bases from V and 9 bases from J, leaving 15 bases between the germline ends. Counted from cysteine to phenylalanine, this CDR3 has 13 amino acids. This entry keeps only the CDR3 DNA: 39 bases, framed from base 1. CDR1 and CDR2 are read off the germline V gene (reference sequence) as DFQATT and SNEGSKA.